This entry lists 18 T cell receptor beta chains sequenced from one sample in a study of metastatic and nonmetastatic thyroid tumors. No patient received treatment before thyroid surgery. MiXCR was used by TCRdb to re-call the PCR reads. The data hold approximately 17,000 clones, with approximately 28% observed a single time. The sample taken for sequencing was tumor tissue. Source of these receptors: a female donor with papillary thyroid cancer or a benign thyroid nodule (not recorded which). Some clones in this sample may be carry-over from other donors' samples.

V usage is TRBV6-2 or TRBV6-3 and J usage is TRBJ1-5, with D tentatively TRBD1 (5 bases). The CDR3 consists of 17 residues. V was pared by 10 bases and J by 3 bases, with 25 bases between. Germline V CDR1 and CDR2: MNHEY, SVGEGT. The CDR3 reads CAIIPSGGARDNQPQHF. The CDR3 nucleotides are TGTGCCATCATCCCTTCAGGCGGGGCGCGGGACAATCAGCCCCAGCATTTT.

This clone was seen ten or more times. The CDR3 here is CASSQLGFVETQYF. The CDR3 nucleotides are TGTGCCAGCAGCCAATTAGGGTTTGTGGAGACCCAGTACTTC. This chain uses TRBV14 with TRBJ2-5; D gene uncertain. This CDR3 region has 14 residues. Trimming took off 2 bases at V and 5 bases at J, with 12 bases between the two ends. CDR1 and CDR2 (germline): SGHDN, FVKESK. The complete variable domain, with remaining parts taken from reference TRBV14 and TRBJ2-5, reads EAGVTQFPSHSVIEKGQTVTLRCDPISGHDNLYWYRRVMGKEIKFLLHFVKESKQDESGMPNNRFLAERTGGTYSTLKVQPAELEDSGVYFCASSQLGFVETQYFGPGTRLLVL.

This clone has ten or more counts. The chain employs TRBV5-1 and TRBJ1-1; perhaps TRBD1 as D (5 bases). Trimming cost V 4 bases and J 4 bases, with 11 bases left between them. The CDR3 length is 13 residues. CDR1 and CDR2 (germline): SGHRS, YFSETQ. CDR3 coding DNA: TGCGCCAGCAGCGTCTTGGGGGGCACTGAAGCTTTCTTT. This encodes CASSVLGGTEAFF.

This clone came up many times. Other DNA variants within this sample encode the same CDR3. The chain links TRBV3-1 to TRBJ2-1, with a tentative D call TRBD1 (6 bases). The CDR3 is made up of 15 amino acids. V lost 4 bases to trimming and J lost 2 bases, with 12 bases between them. The germline CDR1 and CDR2 sequences are LGHDT and YNNKEL (reference sequence). CDR3 protein: CASSPSRGAYNEQFF. As DNA, the CDR3 is TGTGCCAGCAGCCCCTCCAGGGGAGCCTACAATGAGCAGTTCTTC.

This clone was recorded once. This chain joins TRBV5-1 and TRBJ2-2; possibly TRBD2 for D (6 bases). The CDR3 has 17 residues. The V and J ends lost 4 bases and 3 bases respectively, with 19 bases between them. CDR1 and CDR2 (germline): SGHRS, YFSETQ. For the CDR3, the DNA is TGCGCCAGCAGCCCAACGAAATCAGGACTATACACCGGGGAGCTGTTTTTT. This translates into CASSPTKSGLYTGELFF.

This clone qualifies as medium-sized (0.01 to 0.1%). CDR3 amino acids: CASSLFGGEQYF. CDR3 DNA sequence: TGTGCCAGCAGTTTGTTCGGGGGGGAGCAGTACTTC. The V gene is TRBV6-1, the J gene TRBJ2-7; TRBD2 agrees at 7 bases. Germline-derived CDR1 and CDR2 are MNHNS and SASEGT. The CDR3 has 12 amino acids. The J segment lost 7 bases and the V segment lost 5 bases, leaving 5 bases of the junction unmatched.

The chain carries TRBV7-2 and TRBJ2-7; D remains unclear. The germline V gene encodes CDR1 SGHTA and CDR2 FQGNSA. The ends were cut back, 0 bases at V and 2 bases at J, with 8 bases in the middle. The CDR3 runs to 14 residues. The CDR3 protein is CASSLAPTPYEQYF. As DNA, the CDR3 is TGTGCCAGCAGCTTAGCACCGACCCCCTACGAGCAGTACTTC.

There are many counts of this clone. Distinct nucleotide sequences in the sample also encode this CDR3. The chain employs TRBV12-3 or TRBV12-4 and TRBJ1-4; 9 bases are shared with TRBD1. This CDR3 has 14 residues. The trim removed 5 bases at V and 11 bases at J, leaving 9 bases unmatched. As DNA, the CDR3 is TGTGCCAGCAGTCCCGGGACAGGGAAAAAGAAACTGTTTTTT. Its translation is CASSPGTGKKKLFF.

This chain connects TRBV4-1 to TRBJ2-1; 10 positions agree with TRBD2. V was clipped by 4 bases and J by 3 bases; unmatched bases: 3. In germline, CDR1 is MGHRA, CDR2 YSYEKL. CDR3 length equals 15 residues. The CDR3 region is CASSPRTSGYNEQFF. The CDR3 DNA sequence: TGCGCCAGCAGCCCCAGGACTAGCGGCTACAATGAGCAGTTCTTC.

In its sample, this clone ranks as medium-sized (0.01 to 0.1%). The chain uses TRBV5-4 and TRBJ1-2, with unresolved D. Germline-derived CDR1 and CDR2 are SGHNT and YYREEE (reference sequence). V lost 2 bases and J 8 bases, leaving 25 bases between the germline ends. The CDR3 is 17 amino acids. CDR3 amino acids: CASSFGPEQIFLPGYTF. In nucleotides, the CDR3 is TGTGCCAGCAGCTTTGGACCCGAACAGATCTTCTTGCCCGGCTACACCTTC.

This clone occurred many times. The chain's CDR3 is CASSLINTEAFF. CDR3 bases: TGTGCCAGCAGCCTCATAAACACTGAAGCTTTCTTT. The V call is TRBV11-2, the J call TRBJ1-1; D is uncertain. Looked up from germline, CDR1 is SGHAT and CDR2 is FQNNGV. V was shortened by 5 bases and J by 2 bases, with 6 bases between the two germline ends. The CDR3 is 12 amino acids.

This clone came up a few times. The chain couples TRBV3-1 to TRBJ1-5; TRBD1 agrees at 8 bases. The CDR3 runs 15 residues. The germline V gene has CDR1 LGHDT and CDR2 YNNKEL (reference sequence). Losses at the gene ends were 4 bases for V and 6 bases for J; bases not matched to a gene: 8. The DNA for the CDR3 is TGTGCCAGCAGCCGAGGGACACAGGGGGGTCAGCCCCAGCATTTT. Its translation: CASSRGTQGGQPQHF.

Only a few counts were recorded for this clone. The chain employs TRBV15 and TRBJ2-7; unclear D gene. Between the trimmed V and J ends, which lost 4 bases and 4 bases, there was a span of 11 bases. Germline CDR1 and CDR2: LNHNV and YYDKDF (reference sequence). The CDR3 covers 13 residues. CDR3 DNA sequence: TGTGCCACCAGCATAGAGCGTTCTTACGAGCAGTACTTC. It specifies CATSIERSYEQYF.

This clone was observed a handful of times. V gene TRBV28 combines with J gene TRBJ2-1; D is undetermined. This CDR3 spans 11 amino acids. Germline CDR1 and CDR2: MDHEN and SYDVKM. V was shortened by 5 bases and J by 11 bases, with 10 bases between the two germline ends. The CDR3 coding sequence is TGTGCCAGCAGTCCGGGCCGTAAGCAGTTCTTC. Protein sequence: CASSPGRKQFF.

V is TRBV6-1 and J is TRBJ1-1; maybe TRBD1 (5 bases). The CDR3 runs to 13 residues. Germline-derived CDR1 and CDR2 are MNHNS and SASEGT. Trimming cost V 3 bases and J 1 base, with 6 bases left between them. In DNA, the CDR3 is TGTGCCAGCAGTGACGGACAGAACACTGAAGCTTTCTTT. Amino acid sequence: CASSDGQNTEAFF.

At least ten counts were recorded for this clone. In the same sample, other DNA sequences code for this CDR3. The V call is TRBV11-3, the J call TRBJ2-2; 9 bases match TRBD2. Germline trimming cut 4 bases from V and 4 bases from J; bases unmatched to any gene: 7. This CDR3 is built from 16 residues. Germline loops: CDR1 SGHNT, CDR2 YENEEA. The CDR3 protein is CASSSTSGRSTGELFF. In DNA, the CDR3 is TGTGCCAGCAGCTCCACCAGCGGGAGGAGCACCGGGGAGCTGTTTTTT.

This clone came up many times. V and J are TRBV9 and TRBJ1-1; D unresolved. V was shortened by 0 bases and J by 6 bases, with 15 bases between the two germline ends. This CDR3 spans 15 amino acids. Germline-derived CDR1 and CDR2 are SGDLS and YYNGEE. The DNA of the CDR3 is TGTGCCAGCAGCGTAGAAGCTTTCCGGGCGTCTGAAGCTTTCTTT. Its protein product is CASSVEAFRASEAFF.

The chain links TRBV6-1 to TRBJ1-6; D remains ambiguous. The CDR3 length is 17 residues. CDR1 MNHNS and CDR2 SASEGT come from the germline V gene. Trimming removed 0 bases at V and 7 bases at J, with 16 bases between. CDR3 in DNA: TGTGCCAGCAGTGAAGCGGTGACCGTTTTTATAAATTCACCCCTCCACTTT. Translation gives CASSEAVTVFINSPLHF.